Below, 22 T cell receptor beta chains from the same sample are listed, as sequenced in a study of Ad26.COV2.S vaccination and SARS-CoV-2 variants (dated by TCRdb to the early 2020s). According to the study, the label for this sample's treatment or condition signals: about 20 received Ad26.COV2.S at low or high dose, single or two shots; roughly five received placebo; per-sample allocation not given. Repertoires of vaccine and placebo recipients were sequenced from samples collected on day 63 after the first injection. The library was made by the immunoSEQ multiplex PCR assay. Imported from immuneACCESS, the table was reduced by TCRdb to in-frame sequences with V and J called. These copies leave out some clones; in studies compared against another copy, an unresolved V gene accounts for under half, and the cause of the remainder is not known. A total of about 400,000 clones appear in this sample, 75% to 90% of them only once. Over 1.5% of the sample is in the top ten clones.

Sequences were derived from peripheral blood, sampled in a trial of Ad26.COV2.S vaccine versus placebo. These receptors were taken from a person aged 18-60 years who received the Ad26.COV2.S COVID-19 vaccine or a placebo.

The CDR3 protein is CASSPRGTDGYTF. The DNA for the CDR3 is TGTGCCAGCTCACCAAGGGGGACAGATGGCTACACCTTC. This rearrangement joins TRBV18 to TRBJ1-2; 7 positions agree with TRBD1. J gave up 6 bases and V 2 bases, and 3 bases lay outside the gene matches. From germline, CDR1 is KGHSH and CDR2 LQKENI. CDR3 length: 13 amino acids.

As DNA, the CDR3 is TGCGCCAGCAGCCCACTGGGGTCCGGGGAGCTGTTTTTT. Amino acid sequence: CASSPLGSGELFF. This chain uses TRBV4-1 with TRBJ2-2, with D uncertain. With 4 bases removed from V and 6 bases from J, the gap between germline ends came to 9 bases. This CDR3 is 13 amino acids long. Looked up from germline, CDR1 is MGHRA and CDR2 is YSYEKL.

The chain combines TRBV29-1 with TRBJ1-1, with TRBD1 identical over 8 bases. Per germline, CDR1 SQVTM and CDR2 ANQGSEA. V shed 0 bases, J shed 6 bases, and the junction held 9 bases outside the gene matches. This CDR3 spans 15 amino acids. DNA for the CDR3: TGCAGCGTTGAAGACAGGGGGCAATATCCCGCTGAAGCTTTCTTT. This translates into CSVEDRGQYPAEAFF. The full variable domain, completed using reference TRBV29-1 and TRBJ1-1, is SAVISQKPSRDICQRGTSLTIQCQVDSQVTMMFWYRQQPGQSLTLIATANQGSEATYESGFVIDKFPISRPNLTFSTLTVSNMSPEDSSIYLCSVEDRGQYPAEAFFGQGTRLTVV.

This clone was seen just once. J is TRBJ2-5 and V is TRBV29-1; D perhaps matches TRBD2 (6 bases). The V end was cut by 4 bases, the J end by 4 bases, with 16 bases between. Germline V lookup: CDR1 SQVTM, CDR2 ANQGSEA. The CDR3 spans 14 residues. CDR3 sequence reads: CSVVGGEGRETQYF. CDR3 coding DNA: TGCAGCGTTGTGGGAGGCGAAGGAAGAGAGACCCAGTACTTC.

The V call is TRBV28, the J call TRBJ2-5; 7 bases map to TRBD2. V lost 8 bases and J lost 6; bases outside the gene matches: 12. This CDR3 is 14 amino acids long. From germline, CDR1 is MDHEN and CDR2 SYDVKM. The CDR3 here is CASVSGGGGKTQYF. CDR3 sequence (DNA): TGTGCCAGCGTGAGCGGTGGGGGGGGGAAGACCCAGTACTTC.

This clone occurred once. The V call is TRBV28, the J call TRBJ1-5; D perhaps matches TRBD1 (5 bases). This CDR3 region has 15 residues. The germline V gene encodes CDR1 MDHEN and CDR2 SYDVKM. Trimming cost V 4 bases and J 2 bases, with 12 bases left between them. The CDR3 reads CASSYAGGGNQPQHF. The CDR3 DNA follows: TGTGCCAGCAGTTATGCGGGGGGGGGCAATCAGCCCCAGCATTTT.

The chain has TRBV4-1 and TRBJ2-7; TRBD2 aligns across 11 bases. V shed 0 bases and J 4 bases; nucleotides not matched to a gene: 2. The CDR3 is made up of 15 amino acids. CDR1 is MGHRA and CDR2 is YSYEKL in the germline V gene. For the CDR3, the DNA is TGCGCCAGCAGCCAAGAGCTAGCGGGAGGTTACGAGCAGTACTTC. Encoded protein: CASSQELAGGYEQYF.

V usage is TRBV28 and J usage is TRBJ1-2; unclear D gene. The V end was cut by 1 base, the J end by 8 bases, with 8 bases between. CDR1 and CDR2 (germline): MDHEN, SYDVKM. The CDR3 is 12 amino acids. CDR3 amino acids: CASSLSSGGYTF. In DNA, the CDR3 is TGTGCCAGCAGTTTATCCTCCGGGGGCTACACCTTC.

The V gene is TRBV6-5, the J gene TRBJ1-4, with 7 bases identical to TRBD1. The CDR3 extends over 16 amino acids. V was clipped by 2 bases and J by 4 bases; unmatched bases: 7. Germline V gene data show CDR1 as MNHEY and CDR2 as SVGAGI. The CDR3 DNA reads as TGTGCCAGCAGTTACACTAAGGGACAGATTAATGAAAAACTGTTTTTT. This gives the protein CASSYTKGQINEKLFF.

This sequence joins TRBV4-1 and TRBJ2-7; D may be TRBD1 (6 bases). This CDR3 region has 14 residues. The V end was cut by 3 bases, the J end by 7 bases, with 16 bases between. Germline CDR1 is MGHRA and CDR2 is YSYEKL. The CDR3 nucleotides are TGCGCCAGCAGCCAGGGACACCCTCTATGGGAGCAGTACTTC. Its translation is CASSQGHPLWEQYF.

The genes are TRBV4-1 and TRBJ2-5; maybe TRBD2 (5 bases). CDR1 and CDR2 (germline): MGHRA, YSYEKL. V lost 0 bases and J 5 bases, leaving 13 bases between the germline ends. The CDR3 is 15 residues long. The CDR3 nucleotides read TGCGCCAGCAGCCAAGATGGAGGAGGAGTCGAGACCCAGTACTTC. This gives the protein CASSQDGGGVETQYF.

This clone was seen only once. This rearrangement joins TRBV28 to TRBJ1-4, with a weak D call TRBD1 (5 bases). The CDR3 loop spans 15 amino acids. Germline lookup yields CDR1 MDHEN and CDR2 SYDVKM. Deletions cut 6 bases from V and 0 bases from J, with 11 bases between. DNA of the CDR3: TGTGCCAGCAGCTCCAGGGACCCAACTAATGAAAAACTGTTTTTT. This translates into CASSSRDPTNEKLFF. Full variable domain (missing parts from reference TRBV28 and TRBJ1-4): DVKVTQSSRYLVKRTGEKVFLECVQDMDHENMFWYRQDPGLGLRLIYFSYDVKMKEKGDIPEGYSVSREKKERFSLILESASTNQTSMYLCASSSRDPTNEKLFFGSGTQLSVL.

This clone rates as medium-sized. The chain joins TRBV10-1 to TRBJ1-1, with 7 bases that match TRBD1. With 5 bases clipped from V and 8 bases from J, the junction kept 5 bases outside the gene matches. The CDR3 covers 12 residues. Germline V gene sequence: CDR1 WNHNN, CDR2 SYGVQD (reference sequence). DNA of the CDR3: TGCGCCAGCAGTCAGGGGGAAGGCGAAGCTTTCTTT. Translating gives CASSQGEGEAFF.

This clone was observed once. The chain has TRBV19 and TRBJ1-2; the D is unclear. Germline V gives CDR1 LNHDA, CDR2 SQIVND (reference sequence). The CDR3 loop spans 13 amino acids. V was clipped by 6 bases and J by 2 bases, with 10 bases between them. CDR3 in amino acids: CASRRDTNYGYTF. Written as DNA, the CDR3 is TGTGCCAGTAGAAGAGATACCAACTATGGCTACACCTTC.

The sample holds one count of this clone. The chain employs TRBV29-1 and TRBJ2-1, with 11 bases aligning to TRBD2. The J segment lost 0 bases and the V segment lost 7 bases, leaving 14 bases of the junction unmatched. CDR1 and CDR2 (germline): SQVTM, ANQGSEA. CDR3 size: 18 residues. The CDR3 sequence: CSGRLGLAETLSYNEQFF. The CDR3 DNA reads as TGCAGCGGCCGCCTGGGACTAGCGGAAACCCTCTCCTACAATGAGCAGTTCTTC.

The chain employs TRBV6-5 and TRBJ2-7; possibly TRBD2 for D (6 bases). The CDR3 runs 15 residues. V lost 6 bases and J lost 0, with 15 bases in between. Germline V gene lookup returns CDR1 MNHEY and CDR2 SVGAGI. CDR3 bases: TGTGCCAGCAGACCCTCAGCGGACTACTCCTACGAGCAGTACTTC. It encodes CASRPSADYSYEQYF.

The CDR3 coding sequence is TGTGCCAGCAGCGTAATCGGGGGAGGGCTGAACACCGGGGAGCTGTTTTTT. Encoded protein: CASSVIGGGLNTGELFF. The rearrangement joins TRBV9 to TRBJ2-2; the match to TRBD2 covers 7 bases. The CDR3 loop spans 17 amino acids. CDR1 and CDR2 from the germline V gene are SGDLS and YYNGEE. J lost 1 base, V lost 1 base, and 7 bases had no gene match.

The V call is TRBV3-1 (or the pseudogene TRBV3-2), the J call TRBJ2-1, with 7 bases that match TRBD1. V trimming: 1 base; J trimming: 10 bases; junction bases outside the gene matches: 4. This CDR3 has 13 residues. Germline-derived CDR1 and CDR2 are LGHDT and YNNKEL (reference sequence). CDR3 bases: TGTGCCAGCAGCCAAGTACCGACAGGGGAGCAGTTCTTC. Translated, it gives CASSQVPTGEQFF.

The V and J genes are TRBV7-9 and TRBJ2-2; D unresolved. The germline gives CDR1 SEHNR, CDR2 FQNEAQ (reference sequence). Trimming took off 5 bases at V and 6 bases at J, with 16 bases between the two ends. The CDR3 is made up of 15 amino acids. The CDR3 loop reads CASSNRAPSAGELFF. CDR3 sequence (DNA): TGTGCCAGCAGCAACCGGGCGCCAAGTGCCGGGGAGCTGTTTTTT.

The chain has TRBV27 and TRBJ1-2, with D tentatively TRBD1 (5 bases). There are 14 residues in the CDR3. Trimming removed 7 bases at V and 0 bases at J, with 12 bases between. Germline V CDR1 and CDR2: MNHEY, SMNVEV (reference sequence). The CDR3 sequence is CASTRGPPNYGYTF. CDR3 nucleotides: TGTGCCAGCACCCGGGGCCCACCTAACTATGGCTACACCTTC.

The chain recombines TRBV28 with TRBJ2-7; TRBD2 agrees at 7 bases. J gave up 0 bases and V 7 bases, and 9 bases lay outside the gene matches. The CDR3 contains 15 residues. CDR1 is MDHEN, CDR2 SYDVKM, per germline. In DNA, the CDR3 is TGTGCCAGCAACGGGAGGCGGCCCGACTCCTACGAGCAGTACTTC. Protein: CASNGRRPDSYEQYF.

This chain joins TRBV28 and TRBJ2-5; D tentatively fits TRBD1 or TRBD2 (5 bases each). CDR3 size: 14 residues. Trimming took 6 bases from V and 4 from J, leaving 15 bases between them. Germline-derived CDR1 and CDR2 are MDHEN and SYDVKM. The CDR3 bases are TGTGCCAGCAGCTTGGGACGAGGGTTAGAGACCCAGTACTTC. Translation gives CASSLGRGLETQYF.